The 5 T cell receptor beta chains reported below all come from one sample, sequenced in a study of shared clonotypes between healthy human individuals. Naive-designated CD8 cells lacked CD45RO, were positively enriched for CCR7, and omitted terminally differentiated effector memory CD45RA+ cells. Assay used: immunoSEQ multiplex PCR; TCRdb lists only in-frame clones, some missing. This sample has about 2 million clones, with approximately 94% found just once. Material: naive CD8+ T cells sorted from blood. The receptors here all came from a man aged 18 to 29 in good health.

The chain couples TRBV27 to TRBJ2-1, with TRBD2 identical over 9 bases. The V segment lost 6 bases and the J segment 8 bases; nucleotides outside the gene matches: 17. There are 17 residues in the CDR3. Germline V gene lookup returns CDR1 MNHEY and CDR2 SMNVEV (reference sequence). In DNA, the CDR3 is TGTGCCAGCAGCTGGTGGGCGGCGGGGGGGCATCGAGATGAGCAGTTCTTC. Its protein is CASSWWAAGGHRDEQFF.

The chain combines TRBV10-3 with TRBJ2-4, with 10 bases fitting TRBD1. Losses at the gene ends were 2 bases for V and 3 bases for J; bases not matched to a gene: 4. Germline lookup yields CDR1 ENHRY and CDR2 SYGVKD. CDR3 length: 16 amino acids. CDR3 region: CAISEGRTGGKNIQYF. CDR3 nucleotide sequence: TGTGCCATCAGTGAGGGAAGGACAGGGGGCAAAAACATTCAGTACTTC.

V usage is TRBV4-3 and J usage is TRBJ2-7; D not resolved. The V and J ends lost 2 bases and 2 bases respectively, with 7 bases between them. The CDR3 is 13 amino acids. Germline V lookup: CDR1 LGHNA, CDR2 YSLEER. The CDR3 sequence is CASSQNGPYEQYF. Here the CDR3 DNA reads TGCGCCAGCAGCCAAAACGGACCCTACGAGCAGTACTTC.

CDR3 coding DNA: TGTGCCAGCAGCTTGGCTAGCGGGGGGGCCTTTGAGCAGTTCTTC. Translation gives CASSLASGGAFEQFF. V and J are TRBV5-6 and TRBJ2-1; 12 bases line up with TRBD2. The V gene end was trimmed by 0 bases and the J gene end by 9 bases; junction bases not matched to a gene: 4. CDR3 length: 15 amino acids. Germline CDR1 and CDR2: SGHDT and YYEEEE.

The J gene is TRBJ1-1, the V gene TRBV28, with D possibly matching TRBD1 (5 bases). Deletions cut 6 bases from V and 4 bases from J, with 12 bases between. The CDR3 runs 13 residues. Germline assignment: CDR1 MDHEN and CDR2 SYDVKM. The CDR3 nucleotides read TGTGCCAGCAGCGACGGACAAGGCACTGAAGCTTTCTTT. It encodes CASSDGQGTEAFF.